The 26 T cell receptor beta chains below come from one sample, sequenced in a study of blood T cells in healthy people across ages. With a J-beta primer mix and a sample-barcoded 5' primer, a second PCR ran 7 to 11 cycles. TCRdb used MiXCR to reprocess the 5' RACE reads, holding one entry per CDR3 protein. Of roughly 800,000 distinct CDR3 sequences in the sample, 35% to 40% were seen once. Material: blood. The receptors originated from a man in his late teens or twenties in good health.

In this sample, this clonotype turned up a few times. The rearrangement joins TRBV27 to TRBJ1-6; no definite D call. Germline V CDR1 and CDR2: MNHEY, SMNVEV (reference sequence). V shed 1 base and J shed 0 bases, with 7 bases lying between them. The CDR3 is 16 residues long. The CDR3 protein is CASSLFLGSYNSPLHF. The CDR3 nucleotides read TGTGCCAGCAGTTTATTTCTGGGCTCCTATAATTCACCCCTCCACTTT.

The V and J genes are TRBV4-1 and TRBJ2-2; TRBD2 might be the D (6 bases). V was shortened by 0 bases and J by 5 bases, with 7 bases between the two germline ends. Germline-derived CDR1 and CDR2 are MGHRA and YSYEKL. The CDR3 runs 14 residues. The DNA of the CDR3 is TGCGCCAGCAGCCAAGAGGCGGGGACCGGGGAGCTGTTTTTT. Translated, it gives CASSQEAGTGELFF.

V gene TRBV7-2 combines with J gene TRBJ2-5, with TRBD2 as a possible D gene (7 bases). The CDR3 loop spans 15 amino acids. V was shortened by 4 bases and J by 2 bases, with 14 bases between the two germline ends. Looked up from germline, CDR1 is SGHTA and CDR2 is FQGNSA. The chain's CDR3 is CASSSSRGAQETQYF. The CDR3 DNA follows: TGTGCCAGCAGCTCTAGCCGGGGGGCGCAAGAGACCCAGTACTTC.

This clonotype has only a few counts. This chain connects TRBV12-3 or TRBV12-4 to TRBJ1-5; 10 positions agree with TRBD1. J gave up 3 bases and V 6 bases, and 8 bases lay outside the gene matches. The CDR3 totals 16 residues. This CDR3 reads CASRDGTGVSNQPQHF. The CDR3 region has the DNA TGTGCCAGCAGGGACGGGACAGGGGTATCCAATCAGCCCCAGCATTTT.

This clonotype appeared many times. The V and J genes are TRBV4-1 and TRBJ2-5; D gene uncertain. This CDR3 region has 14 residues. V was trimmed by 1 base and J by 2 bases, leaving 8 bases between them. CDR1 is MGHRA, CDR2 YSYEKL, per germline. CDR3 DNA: TGCGCCAGCAGCCAAGGACCCGATCAAGAGACCCAGTACTTC. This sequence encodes CASSQGPDQETQYF.

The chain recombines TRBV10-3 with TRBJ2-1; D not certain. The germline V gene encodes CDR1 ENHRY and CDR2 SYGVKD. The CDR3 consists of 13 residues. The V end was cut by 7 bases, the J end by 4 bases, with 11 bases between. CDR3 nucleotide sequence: TGTGCCATCAATGAACAGTATTACAATGAGCAGTTCTTC. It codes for CAINEQYYNEQFF.

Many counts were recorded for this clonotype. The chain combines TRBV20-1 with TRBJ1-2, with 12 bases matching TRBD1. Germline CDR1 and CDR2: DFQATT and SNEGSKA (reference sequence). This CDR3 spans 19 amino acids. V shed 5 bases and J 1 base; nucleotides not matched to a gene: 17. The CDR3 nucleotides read TGCAGTGCTCCAGGGACAGGGGGCCTCAAAAACGAGATTAACTATGGCTACACCTTC. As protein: CSAPGTGGLKNEINYGYTF.

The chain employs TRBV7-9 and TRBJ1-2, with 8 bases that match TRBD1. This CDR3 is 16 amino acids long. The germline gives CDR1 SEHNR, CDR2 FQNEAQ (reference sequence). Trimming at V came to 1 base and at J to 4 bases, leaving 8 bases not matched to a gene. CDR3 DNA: TGTGCCAGCAGCTTAGATTACGGCAGGGGGCTCTATGGCTACACCTTC. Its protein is CASSLDYGRGLYGYTF.

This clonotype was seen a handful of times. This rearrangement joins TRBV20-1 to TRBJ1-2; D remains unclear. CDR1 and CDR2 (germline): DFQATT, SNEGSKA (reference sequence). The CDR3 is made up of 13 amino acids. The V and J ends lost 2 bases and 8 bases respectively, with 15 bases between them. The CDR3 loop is CSARTARNVGYTF. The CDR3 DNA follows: TGCAGTGCTAGAACTGCCCGGAATGTCGGCTACACCTTC.

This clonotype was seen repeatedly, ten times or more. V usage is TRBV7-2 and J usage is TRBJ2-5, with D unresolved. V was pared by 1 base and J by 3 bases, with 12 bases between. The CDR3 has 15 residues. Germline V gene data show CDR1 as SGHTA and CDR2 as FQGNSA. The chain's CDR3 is CASSLVGFGEETQYF. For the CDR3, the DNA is TGTGCCAGCAGCTTAGTTGGCTTCGGAGAAGAGACCCAGTACTTC.

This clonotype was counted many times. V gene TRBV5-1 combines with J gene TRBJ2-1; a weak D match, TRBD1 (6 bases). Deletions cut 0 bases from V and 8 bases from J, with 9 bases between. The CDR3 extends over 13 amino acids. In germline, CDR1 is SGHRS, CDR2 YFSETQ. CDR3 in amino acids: CASSLDYRDEQFF. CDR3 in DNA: TGCGCCAGCAGCTTGGACTACAGGGATGAGCAGTTCTTC.

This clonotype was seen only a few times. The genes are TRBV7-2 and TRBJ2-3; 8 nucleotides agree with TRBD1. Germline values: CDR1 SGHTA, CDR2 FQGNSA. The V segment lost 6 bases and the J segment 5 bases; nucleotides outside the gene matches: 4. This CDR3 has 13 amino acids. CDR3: CASRVTGVDTQYF. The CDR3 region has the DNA TGTGCCAGCAGGGTGACAGGGGTAGATACGCAGTATTTT. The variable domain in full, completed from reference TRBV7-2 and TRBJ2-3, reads GAGVSQSPSNKVTEKGKDVELRCDPISGHTALYWYRQSLGQGLEFLIYFQGNSAPDKSGLPSDRFSAERTGGSVSTLTIQRTQQEDSAVYLCASRVTGVDTQYFGPGTRLTVL.

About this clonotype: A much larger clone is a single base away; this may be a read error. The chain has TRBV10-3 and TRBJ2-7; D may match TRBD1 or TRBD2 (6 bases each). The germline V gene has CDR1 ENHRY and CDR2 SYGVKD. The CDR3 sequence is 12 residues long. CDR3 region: CAIRWGAYGQYF. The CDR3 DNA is TGTGCCATCAGGTGGGGGGCCTACGGGCAGTACTTC.

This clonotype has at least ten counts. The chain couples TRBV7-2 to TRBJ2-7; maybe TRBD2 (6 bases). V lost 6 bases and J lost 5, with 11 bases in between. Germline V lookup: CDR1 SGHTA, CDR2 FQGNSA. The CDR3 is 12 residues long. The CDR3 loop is CASSLGLNEQYF. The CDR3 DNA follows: TGTGCCAGCAGTCTCGGACTAAACGAGCAGTACTTC. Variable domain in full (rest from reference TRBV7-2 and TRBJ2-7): GAGVSQSPSNKVTEKGKDVELRCDPISGHTALYWYRQSLGQGLEFLIYFQGNSAPDKSGLPSDRFSAERTGGSVSTLTIQRTQQEDSAVYLCASSLGLNEQYFGPGTRLTVT.

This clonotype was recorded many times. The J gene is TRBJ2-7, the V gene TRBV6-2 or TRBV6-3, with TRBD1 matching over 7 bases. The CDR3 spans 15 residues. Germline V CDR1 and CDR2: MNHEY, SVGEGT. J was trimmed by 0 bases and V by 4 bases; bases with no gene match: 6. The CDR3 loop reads CASSSTGAISYEQYF. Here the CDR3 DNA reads TGTGCCAGCAGTTCCACAGGGGCAATCTCCTACGAGCAGTACTTC.

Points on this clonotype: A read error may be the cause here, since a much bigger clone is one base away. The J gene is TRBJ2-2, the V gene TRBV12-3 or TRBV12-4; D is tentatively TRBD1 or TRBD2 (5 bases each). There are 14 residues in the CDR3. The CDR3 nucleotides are TGTGCCTGCAGATCCGGGGCAAGCACCGGGGAGCTGTTTTTT. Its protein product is CACRSGASTGELFF.

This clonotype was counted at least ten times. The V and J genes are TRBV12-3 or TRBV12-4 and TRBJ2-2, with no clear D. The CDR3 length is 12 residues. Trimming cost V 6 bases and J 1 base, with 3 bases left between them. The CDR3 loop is CASSQNTGELFF. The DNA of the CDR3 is TGTGCCAGCAGCCAGAACACCGGGGAGCTGTTTTTT.

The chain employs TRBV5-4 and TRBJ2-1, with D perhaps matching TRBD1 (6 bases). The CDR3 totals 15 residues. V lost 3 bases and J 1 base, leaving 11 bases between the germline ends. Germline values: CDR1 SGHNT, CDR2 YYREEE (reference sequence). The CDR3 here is CASSSYRDSYNEQFF. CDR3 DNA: TGTGCCAGCAGCTCTTACAGGGATTCCTACAATGAGCAGTTCTTC.

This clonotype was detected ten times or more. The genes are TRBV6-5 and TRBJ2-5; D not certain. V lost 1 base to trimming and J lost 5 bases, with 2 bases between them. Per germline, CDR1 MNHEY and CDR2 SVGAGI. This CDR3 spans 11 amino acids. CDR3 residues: CASSYLETQYF. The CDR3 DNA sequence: TGTGCCAGCAGTTACTTGGAGACCCAGTACTTC.

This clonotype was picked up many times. This CDR3 is CASSYSEKLFF. The DNA of the CDR3 is TGTGCCAGCAGTTACTCCGAAAAACTGTTTTTT. The chain carries TRBV6-6 and TRBJ1-4; D not resolved. Looked up from germline, CDR1 is MNHNY and CDR2 is SVGAGI (reference sequence). The length of the CDR3 is 11 residues. The ends were cut back, 0 bases at V and 8 bases at J, with 1 base in the middle.

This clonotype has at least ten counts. The CDR3 sequence: CASSLTGQGDYEQYF. The CDR3 region has the DNA TGTGCCAGCAGTTTAACGGGACAGGGAGACTACGAGCAGTACTTC. The chain combines TRBV12-3 or TRBV12-4 with TRBJ2-7, with 9 bases identical to TRBD1. The V gene end was trimmed by 2 bases and the J gene end by 3 bases; junction bases not matched to a gene: 5. The CDR3 is made up of 15 amino acids.

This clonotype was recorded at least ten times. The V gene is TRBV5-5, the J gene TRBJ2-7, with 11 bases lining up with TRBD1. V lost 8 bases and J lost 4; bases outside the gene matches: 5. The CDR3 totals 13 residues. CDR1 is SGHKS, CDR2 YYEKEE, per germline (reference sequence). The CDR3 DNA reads TGTGCCAGTGCCGGGACAGGGGGTTACGAGCAGTACTTC. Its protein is CASAGTGGYEQYF.

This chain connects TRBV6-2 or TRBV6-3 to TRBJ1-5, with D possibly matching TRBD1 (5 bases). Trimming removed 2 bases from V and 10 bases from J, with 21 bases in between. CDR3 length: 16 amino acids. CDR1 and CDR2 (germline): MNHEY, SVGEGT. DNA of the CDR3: TGTGCCAGCAGTTACCGGGGCGGGGCCGGCATCAGCCCCCAGCATTTT. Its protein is CASSYRGGAGISPQHF.

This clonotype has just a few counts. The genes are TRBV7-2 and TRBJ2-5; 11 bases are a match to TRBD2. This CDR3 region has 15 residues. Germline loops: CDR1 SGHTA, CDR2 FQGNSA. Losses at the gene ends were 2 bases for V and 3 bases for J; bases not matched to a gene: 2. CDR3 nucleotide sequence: TGTGCCAGCAGCTTACAGACTAGCGGGGAAGAGACCCAGTACTTC. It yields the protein CASSLQTSGEETQYF.

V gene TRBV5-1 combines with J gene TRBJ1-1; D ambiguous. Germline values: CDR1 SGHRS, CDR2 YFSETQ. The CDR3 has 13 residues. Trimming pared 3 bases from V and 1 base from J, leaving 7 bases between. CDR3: CASSCDPNTEAFF. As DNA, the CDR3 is TGCGCCAGCAGCTGTGATCCGAACACTGAAGCTTTCTTT.

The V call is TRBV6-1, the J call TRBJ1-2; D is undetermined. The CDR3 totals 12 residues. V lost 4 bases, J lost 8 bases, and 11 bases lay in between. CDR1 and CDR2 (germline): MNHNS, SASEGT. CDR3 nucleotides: TGTGCCAGCAGTGGGGCAGGTCGCGGCTACACCTTC. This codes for CASSGAGRGYTF.